This T cell receptor (beta chain) was recovered during a study of cytomegalovirus exposure and HLA in healthy donors. 60 Vbeta and 13 Jbeta primers were used in PCR. TCRdb's copy holds only in-frame clones and misses some; the assay was immunoSEQ multiplex PCR. The sample shows 110,000 to 150,000 clones, and approximately 0.88% sits with its ten largest clones. This CDR3 comprises 16 residues. Germline assignment: CDR1 MNHNS and CDR2 SASEGT. The trim removed 4 bases at V and 3 bases at J, leaving 9 bases unmatched. The sample was PBMCs. The rearrangement uses TRBV6-1 and TRBJ2-3; 8 bases match TRBD1. The receptor's source is a male donor in good health and CMV-seronegative. As DNA, the CDR3 is TGTGCCAGCAGTGTAACCGGGACAGGTATTACAGATACGCAGTATTTT. Its translation is CASSVTGTGITDTQYF.